A selection of T cell receptor beta chains follows, all from one sample in a study of blood T cells in healthy people across ages. In TCRdb, the 5' RACE reads were re-called with MiXCR into one record per CDR3 protein. The data show 1,500,000 or so distinct CDR3 sequences, roughly two fifths seen once. Sequenced input: blood. These receptors originate from a young woman in good health. The CDR3 runs from the conserved cysteine through the conserved F or W. Each record gives: D gene, J gene, clone size, V gene, CDR3 DNA, CDR3 protein. A D gene is named only where the DNA matches it firmly. The size field is filled for only some rows; it gives once, few, many or a size class.

TRBD1 TRBJ1-2 few TRBV12-3/TRBV12-4 TGTGCCAGCAGTTTAGCGCTCCGGTCCCGGACAGGGTTAGGCCATGGCTACACCTTC CASSLALRSRTGLGHGYTF
TRBD2 TRBJ2-7 few TRBV7-2 TGTGCCAGCAGCTTATTTAAGCGGGGACTATACAATGAGCAGTACTTC CASSLFKRGLYNEQYF
TRBD1 TRBJ1-5 NA TRBV5-1 TGCGCCAGCAGCTTGGCCCCCCAGGGGGTGAGCAATCAGCCCCAGCATTTT CASSLAPQGVSNQPQHF
TRBD1 TRBJ1-1 NA TRBV9 TGTGCCGGCAGCGCCGCCAGGGGGGACACTGAAGCTTTCTTT CAGSAARGDTEAFF
TRBD1 TRBJ1-1 NA TRBV7-9 TGTGCCAGCAGCGGAAGGGACAGGGCAAACACTGAAGCTTTCTTT CASSGRDRANTEAFF
NA TRBJ2-5 NA TRBV24-1 TGTGCCACCAGTGATCCAGACAGTCAAGAGACCCAGTACTTC CATSDPDSQETQYF
NA TRBJ2-1 few TRBV6-5 TGTGCCAGCAGTTACAGCCCAAGGGTTTACAATGAGCAGTTCTTC CASSYSPRVYNEQFF
NA TRBJ2-3 NA TRBV6-5 TGTGCCAGCATCCCGGCTGGGGCAGATACGCAGTATTTT CASIPAGADTQYF
NA TRBJ2-5 few TRBV29-1 TGCAGCGTTGGGAATGGGGAGACCCAGTACTTC CSVGNGETQYF
NA TRBJ1-3 NA TRBV6-6 TGTGCCAGCAGCGGGATCGGAAACACCATATATTTT CASSGIGNTIYF
NA TRBJ2-1 NA TRBV27 TGTGCCAGCAGTTTACTGGACTTCGGACCTCTCAATGAGCAGTTCTTC CASSLLDFGPLNEQFF
NA TRBJ2-7 few TRBV6-2/TRBV6-3 TGTGCCAGCAGCGGAGGGGGCCCTTTCTCCTACGAGCAGTACTTC CASSGGGPFSYEQYF
NA TRBJ1-2 few TRBV20-1 TGCAGTGCTAGAGAGCGGGCTGCCTATGGCTACACCTTC CSARERAAYGYTF
NA TRBJ1-2 NA TRBV6-2/TRBV6-3 TGTGCCAGCAGGGGGAAGGATGGCTACACCTTC CASRGKDGYTF
NA TRBJ1-5 few TRBV7-2 TGTGCCAGCAGCTTAAGTCACGGGAGGGGTCAGCCCCAGCATTTT CASSLSHGRGQPQHF
NA TRBJ2-7 many TRBV4-3 TGCGCCAGCAGCCAAGATCCGGACACCTACGAGCAGTACTTC CASSQDPDTYEQYF
TRBD2 TRBJ2-7 NA TRBV20-1 TGCAGTGCTAGACTTAGCGGGAATTTTGGGGCCTACGAGCAGTACTTC CSARLSGNFGAYEQYF
NA TRBJ2-1 NA TRBV29-1 TGCAGCGTTGATAGGGGGAAGCGGGGTGAGCAGTTCTTC CSVDRGKRGEQFF
TRBD1 TRBJ1-2 NA TRBV9 TGTGCCAGCAGCGCGGTGACAGGGCCTAACTATGGCTACACCTTC CASSAVTGPNYGYTF
NA TRBJ1-2 few TRBV7-9 TGTGCCAGCAGCTTACAAGGACCCTACACCTTC CASSLQGPYTF
NA TRBJ2-7 NA TRBV4-1 TGCGCCAGCAGCCAAGTAGCAGGGGAATTACACGAGCAGTACTTC CASSQVAGELHEQYF
TRBD2 TRBJ2-3 few TRBV29-1 TGCAGCGTTGAACGCGGACTAGCGGATACAGATACGCAGTATTTT CSVERGLADTDTQYF
TRBD1 TRBJ1-6 NA TRBV5-5 TGTGCCAGCAGCCCGCGACAGGGTTCACCTTATAATTCACCCCTCCACTTT CASSPRQGSPYNSPLHF
NA TRBJ1-6 few TRBV6-5 TGTGCCAGCAGTTACATCGCAGATTCACCCCTCCACTTT CASSYIADSPLHF
TRBD2 TRBJ2-7 once TRBV6-2/TRBV6-3 TGTGCCAGCAGTGGACTAGCCTTCAATGAGCAGTACTTC CASSGLAFNEQYF
NA TRBJ1-4 NA TRBV6-1 TGTGCCAGCAGTGAAAGTCAGGGACGCAAACTGTTTTTT CASSESQGRKLFF
NA TRBJ1-5 NA TRBV27 TGTGCCAGCAGCCCCCGCCAGGGATGGCCCCAGCATTTT CASSPRQGWPQHF
TRBD1 TRBJ2-2 few TRBV12-3/TRBV12-4 TGTGCCAGCAGGTGGACAGGGAGGTCCGGGGAGCTGTTTTTT CASRWTGRSGELFF
NA TRBJ2-3 NA TRBV27 TGTGCCAGCCAACACCCAGCTGCGGGCACAGATACGCAGTATTTT CASQHPAAGTDTQYF
NA TRBJ2-7 NA TRBV7-2 TGTGCCAGCAGCTTAGCGGGAAAATACGAGCAGTACTTC CASSLAGKYEQYF
NA TRBJ1-6 few TRBV7-6 TGTGCCAGCAGCTTATCAGGGGATCATTCACCCCTCCACTTT CASSLSGDHSPLHF
NA TRBJ2-7 few TRBV6-2/TRBV6-3 TGTGCCAGCAGTTATCCCGGACAGATAACCTACGAGCAGTACTTC CASSYPGQITYEQYF
NA TRBJ2-3 NA TRBV11-2 TGTGCCAGCAGCTTATGGTGGGGGTCTAGCACAGATACGCAGTATTTT CASSLWWGSSTDTQYF
NA TRBJ1-2 NA TRBV6-7 TGTACCAGCAGTTACTGGAGAGCCCCCGTCCCCAACTATGGCTACACCTTC CTSSYWRAPVPNYGYTF
NA TRBJ1-1 NA TRBV7-8 TGTGCCAGCAGCCAGGGTGATCCGAACACTGAAGCTTTCTTT CASSQGDPNTEAFF
TRBD2 TRBJ2-7 NA TRBV29-1 TGCAGCGTAGGGCTAGCGGGAGGGCCCCGGCAGTACTTC CSVGLAGGPRQYF
TRBD1 TRBJ2-1 few TRBV7-8 TGTGCCAGCAGCCCCAACAGGGGCCCTCCGTTCTTC CASSPNRGPPFF
TRBD2 TRBJ2-5 NA TRBV11-1 TGTGCCAGCAGCTTAAAGAGCGGGACGCATCAAGAGACCCAGTACTTC CASSLKSGTHQETQYF
TRBD2 TRBJ2-1 NA TRBV4-3 TGCGCCAGCAAATTGGGAATCGGGACTAGCGGAAATGAGCAGTTCTTC CASKLGIGTSGNEQFF
TRBD2 TRBJ2-7 few TRBV4-1 TGCGCCAGCAGCCTCGAAGAACCTAGCGGGGGCTTCTTTGAGCAGTACTTC CASSLEEPSGGFFEQYF
NA TRBJ1-5 NA TRBV3-1 TGTGCCAGCAGCCAAGATCCCCGAATAAGCAATCAGCCCCAGCATTTT CASSQDPRISNQPQHF
NA TRBJ1-2 NA TRBV29-1 TGCAGCGTTGAAACCTACAGTGGGTCCTATGGCTACACCTTC CSVETYSGSYGYTF
TRBD1 TRBJ1-1 NA TRBV29-1 TGCAGCGTTGCCGGACAGGGGGCCAGTTCCCCGAACACTGAAGCTTTCTTT CSVAGQGASSPNTEAFF
TRBD2 TRBJ2-1 NA TRBV27 TGTGCCAGCAGTTTACGGCTTCAGCGGGAGTCTCGCAATGAGCAGTTCTTC CASSLRLQRESRNEQFF
NA TRBJ2-2 NA TRBV6-2/TRBV6-3 TGTGCCAGCAGTTACTCGATATACACCGGGGAGCTGTTTTTT CASSYSIYTGELFF
TRBD1 TRBJ2-5 many TRBV10-3 TGTGCCATCAGTGAACAGGGGGTTGAAGAGACCCAGTACTTC CAISEQGVEETQYF
NA TRBJ2-7 few TRBV6-5 TGTGCCAGCAGTGACAACCAGGCTTACGAGCAGTACTTC CASSDNQAYEQYF
NA TRBJ1-5 NA TRBV6-2/TRBV6-3 TGTGCCAGTGGGGAGGGGTATCAGCCCCAGCATTTT CASGEGYQPQHF
NA TRBJ2-7 few TRBV28 TGTGCCAGCAGTTTTTTACAGTTAACCTACGAGCAGTACTTC CASSFLQLTYEQYF
NA TRBJ2-7 once TRBV11-2 TGTGCCGGCAGCTTGCCGGGACATTTCTACGAGCAGTACTTC CAGSLPGHFYEQYF
NA TRBJ2-1 NA TRBV15 TGTGCCACCAGAGACCGGCGGGCACTGAGCTCCTACAATGAGCAGTTCTTC CATRDRRALSSYNEQFF
NA TRBJ2-1 NA TRBV29-1 TGCAGCTTCGGACGGGTTTACAATGAGCAGTTCTTC CSFGRVYNEQFF
NA TRBJ1-1 NA TRBV2 TGTGCCAGCAACGGGAGGCCCGCCCCGAACACTGAAGCTTTCTTT CASNGRPAPNTEAFF
NA TRBJ2-7 few TRBV12-3/TRBV12-4 TGTGCCAGCAGTTTAGAAATCTTCGCCCACGAGCAGTACTTC CASSLEIFAHEQYF
NA TRBJ2-7 NA TRBV9 TGTGCCAGCAGCGAAGGGTTCCCAGACGTAACGGGTCTCGAGCAGTACTTC CASSEGFPDVTGLEQYF
TRBD2 TRBJ2-2 NA TRBV29-1 TGCAGCGTTGGGGGGGGAATAAACACCGGGGAGCTGTTTTTT CSVGGGINTGELFF
NA TRBJ1-2 NA TRBV4-3 TGCGCCAGCAGCCAACTGGGACGCACAGCTGCTGGCTACACCTTC CASSQLGRTAAGYTF